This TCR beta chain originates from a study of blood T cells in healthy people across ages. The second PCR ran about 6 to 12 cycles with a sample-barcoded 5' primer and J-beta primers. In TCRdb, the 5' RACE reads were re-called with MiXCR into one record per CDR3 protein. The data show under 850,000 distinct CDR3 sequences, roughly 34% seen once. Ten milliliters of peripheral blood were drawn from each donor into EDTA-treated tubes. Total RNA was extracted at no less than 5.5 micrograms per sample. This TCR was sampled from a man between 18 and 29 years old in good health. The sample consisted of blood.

The CDR3 reads CAWSDGVEQYF. In DNA, the CDR3 is TGTGCCTGGAGTGACGGCGTCGAGCAGTACTTC. The chain couples TRBV30 to TRBJ2-7; D unclear. The CDR3 extends over 11 amino acids. The V gene's germline CDR1 is GTSNPN and CDR2 SVGIG (reference sequence). Deletions cut 1 base from V and 6 bases from J, with 7 bases between.